Listed below are T cell receptor beta chains from one sample, sequenced in a study of cytomegalovirus exposure and HLA in healthy donors. Libraries were prepared by immunoSEQ multiplex PCR; TCRdb keeps only in-frame clonotypes and omits some of them. This sample yields under 200,000 clones, of which about 80% are seen a single time; more than 0.55% belongs to the top ten. Sequenced input: PBMCs. These receptor sequences come from a woman aged 40 to 50 in good health and CMV-seronegative. Both conserved end residues are part of each CDR3. A D gene is named only where the DNA matches it firmly. A clone size is listed for some rows: how often the clone was seen (once, few, many), or a class if it is expanded.

NA | TRBJ1-5 | few | TRBV30 | CAWNGGGSNQPQHF | TGTGCCTGGAATGGGGGCGGGAGCAATCAGCCCCAGCATTTT
NA | TRBJ2-7 | NA | TRBV2 | CASSEEVWATRENSYEQYF | TGTGCCAGCAGTGAGGAGGTGTGGGCAACAAGGGAAAACTCCTACGAGCAGTACTTC
TRBD1 | TRBJ1-2 | few | TRBV2 | CASRRDRAEEGYTF | TGTGCCAGCAGGAGAGACAGGGCTGAGGAAGGCTACACCTTC
TRBD1 | TRBJ1-4 | NA | TRBV5-1 | CASSPGTGWEKLFF | TGCGCCAGCAGCCCAGGGACAGGGTGGGAAAAACTGTTTTTT
NA | TRBJ1-2 | NA | TRBV4-2 | CASSQDLRQVPYGYTF | TGTGCCAGCAGCCAAGATCTCCGACAGGTCCCCTATGGCTACACCTTC
TRBD2 | TRBJ2-1 | NA | TRBV7-2 | CASSELADSYNEQFF | TGTGCCAGCAGCGAACTAGCGGACTCCTACAATGAGCAGTTCTTC
NA | TRBJ1-1 | NA | TRBV4-2 | CASSQAQGTNTEAFF | TGTGCCAGCAGCCAAGCCCAGGGTACGAACACTGAAGCTTTCTTT
NA | TRBJ2-7 | NA | TRBV7-9 | CASVPATVCEQYF | TGTGCCAGCGTCCCAGCGACAGTATGCGAGCAGTACTTC
TRBD2 | TRBJ2-5 | NA | TRBV7-2 | CASSLRLAGVGEIQYF | TGTGCCAGCAGCCTAAGACTAGCGGGAGTAGGAGAGATCCAGTACTTC
TRBD2 | TRBJ2-5 | once | TRBV7-8 | CASRSSGGKTQYF | TGTGCCAGCAGGTCCAGCGGGGGGAAGACCCAGTACTTC
NA | TRBJ1-1 | NA | TRBV21-1 | CASSKVSGTGEAFF | TGTGCCAGCAGCAAAGTCAGTGGGACAGGTGAAGCTTTCTTT
NA | TRBJ2-1 | once | TRBV7-9 | CASILGQGYNEQFF | TGTGCCAGCATCCTGGGTCAGGGTTACAATGAGCAGTTCTTC
TRBD1 | TRBJ2-7 | NA | TRBV27 | CASSLEGQGAYEQYF | TGTGCCAGCAGTCTTGAGGGACAGGGGGCATACGAGCAGTACTTC
NA | TRBJ2-7 | NA | TRBV6-1 | CASSEIGGRLYEQYF | TGTGCCAGCAGTGAAATCGGCGGCAGACTCTACGAGCAGTACTTC
NA | TRBJ1-5 | NA | TRBV7-8 | CASSLGPARGVSNQPQHF | TGTGCCAGCAGCTTAGGGCCCGCCCGGGGTGTGAGCAATCAGCCCCAGCATTTT
NA | TRBJ1-2 | NA | TRBV28 | CATNTLDRLPANYGYTF | TGTGCCACCAATACCCTAGACAGGCTGCCAGCTAACTATGGCTACACCTTC
NA | TRBJ1-2 | NA | TRBV18 | CASSPLNRNYGYTF | TGTGCCAGCTCACCTCTCAACAGGAACTATGGCTACACCTTC
TRBD1 | TRBJ1-2 | few | TRBV4-1 | CASRPDRATYSYGYTF | TGCGCCAGCAGGCCTGACAGGGCGACGTACAGCTATGGCTACACCTTC
TRBD1 | TRBJ2-5 | once | TRBV28 | CASSFGVSGMGQARETQYF | TGTGCCAGCAGTTTTGGTGTTTCGGGTATGGGACAGGCCCGGGAGACCCAGTACTTC
TRBD1 | TRBJ2-1 | once | TRBV15 | CATSKRWGQGNNEQFF | TGTGCCACCAGCAAACGGTGGGGACAGGGGAACAATGAGCAGTTCTTC
NA | TRBJ1-5 | NA | TRBV7-2 | CASSLGGGTARPQHF | TGTGCCAGCAGCTTAGGAGGGGGAACGGCTCGGCCCCAGCATTTT
NA | TRBJ2-2 | NA | TRBV5-1 | CASSFLGDSTGELFF | TGCGCCAGCAGCTTTTTGGGCGATAGCACCGGGGAGCTGTTTTTT
NA | TRBJ1-5 | NA | TRBV30 | CAWRSDSPGLQPQHF | TGTGCCTGGAGGTCTGATTCCCCAGGTCTTCAGCCCCAGCATTTT
TRBD2 | TRBJ2-7 | NA | TRBV7-2 | CASSLTSGSGEQYF | TGTGCCAGCAGCCTGACTAGCGGGAGCGGCGAGCAGTACTTC
TRBD1 | TRBJ1-1 | once | TRBV5-4 | CASSRDRGLLNGGFF | TGTGCCAGCAGCAGGGACAGGGGGCTGCTTAATGGGGGTTTCTTT
TRBD1 | TRBJ2-1 | NA | TRBV6-1 | CASIPGQGASEQFF | TGTGCCAGCATCCCGGGACAGGGGGCTAGTGAGCAGTTCTTC
NA | TRBJ1-1 | once | TRBV7-2 | CASSSIGGTEAFF | TGTGCCAGCAGCTCCATCGGGGGGACTGAAGCTTTCTTT
NA | TRBJ2-4 | NA | TRBV5-1 | CASSLEGLVGKNIQYF | TGCGCCAGCAGCTTGGAGGGGCTAGTAGGCAAAAACATTCAGTACTTC
TRBD1 | TRBJ1-1 | NA | TRBV5-5 | CASSTGTGNTEAFF | TGTGCCAGCAGCACTGGGACAGGGAACACTGAAGCTTTCTTT
NA | TRBJ2-7 | few | TRBV7-9 | CASSPGTLYEQYF | TGTGCCAGCAGCCCCGGGACTTTGTACGAGCAGTACTTC
NA | TRBJ1-5 | NA | TRBV12-5 | CASGLAVGEPQHF | TGTGCTAGTGGTTTAGCGGTTGGGGAGCCCCAGCATTTT
NA | TRBJ2-3 | once | TRBV5-1 | CASSLRGTYTDTQYF | TGCGCCAGCAGCTTGCGGGGAACGTACACAGATACGCAGTATTTT
NA | TRBJ1-1 | few | TRBV7-6 | CASSLDPNSEAFF | TGTGCCAGCAGCTTAGATCCAAACAGTGAAGCTTTCTTT
NA | TRBJ1-2 | NA | TRBV30 | CAWRRVGIFDYGYTF | TGTGCCTGGAGACGGGTCGGCATCTTCGACTATGGCTACACCTTC
TRBD2 | TRBJ2-1 | NA | TRBV6-1 | CASSESGTYNEQFF | TGTGCCAGCAGTGAAAGCGGGACCTACAATGAGCAGTTCTTC
NA | TRBJ2-3 | NA | TRBV9 | CASSARGRDRPSESTDTQYF | TGTGCCAGCAGCGCACGCGGCCGGGACAGACCTAGCGAATCCACAGATACGCAGTATTTT
TRBD1 | TRBJ2-7 | NA | TRBV9 | CASSEQGLPYEQYF | TGTGCCAGCAGCGAACAGGGGTTACCTTACGAGCAGTACTTC
TRBD1 | TRBJ2-7 | NA | TRBV7-9 | CASSGGQAQTLYEQYF | TGTGCCAGCAGCGGAGGACAGGCCCAGACCCTCTACGAGCAGTACTTC
NA | TRBJ1-1 | once | TRBV7-6 | CASSLKGDTEAFF | TGTGCCAGCAGCTTAAAAGGGGACACTGAAGCTTTCTTT
TRBD2 | TRBJ2-7 | NA | TRBV10-3 | CASLRLAGDSREQYF | TGTGCCTCCCTTCGACTAGCGGGAGATAGTAGGGAGCAGTACTTC
TRBD2 | TRBJ2-2 | NA | TRBV5-1 | CASSPSGVNTGELFF | TGCGCCAGCAGTCCTAGCGGGGTGAACACCGGGGAGCTGTTTTTT
TRBD1 | TRBJ2-2 | NA | TRBV7-8 | CASSLKAGTGAVSTLRGELFF | TGTGCCAGCAGCTTAAAGGCAGGGACAGGGGCTGTAAGCACTCTAAGAGGGGAGCTGTTTTTT
NA | TRBJ1-1 | NA | TRBV28 | CASSLASKTEAFF | TGTGCCAGCAGCCTAGCGAGTAAGACTGAAGCTTTCTTT
NA | TRBJ2-7 | once | TRBV28 | CASKPLARSYEQYF | TGTGCCAGCAAGCCACTAGCTCGGTCCTACGAGCAGTACTTC
NA | TRBJ2-7 | NA | TRBV7-2 | CASSPSRLAVSYEQYF | TGTGCCAGCAGCCCCTCGCGGTTAGCGGTTTCCTACGAGCAGTACTTC
TRBD1 | TRBJ1-1 | NA | TRBV10-3 | CAISPWTGGNTEAFF | TGTGCCATCAGTCCCTGGACAGGGGGGAACACTGAAGCTTTCTTT
TRBD2 | TRBJ2-1 | NA | TRBV5-1 | CASSLNGRAFGDEQFF | TGCGCCAGCAGCTTGAACGGGAGGGCCTTTGGAGATGAGCAGTTCTTC
NA | TRBJ1-1 | NA | TRBV5-6 | CASSLVTGTLNTEAFF | TGTGCCAGCAGCTTGGTGACGGGGACTCTAAACACTGAAGCTTTCTTT
TRBD1 | TRBJ1-2 | NA | TRBV6-4 | CASSDGIERTGSGYTF | TGTGCCAGCAGTGACGGTATAGAAAGGACAGGCTCTGGCTACACCTTC
TRBD2 | TRBJ2-3 | NA | TRBV4-1 | CASSQAGGNSGRVDTQYF | TGCGCCAGCAGCCAAGCGGGGGGGAATAGCGGGAGAGTGGATACGCAGTATTTT
TRBD2 | TRBJ2-7 | NA | TRBV7-9 | CASSLGVSGVYEQYF | TGTGCCAGCAGCTTAGGGGTTAGCGGGGTCTACGAGCAGTACTTC
TRBD1 | TRBJ1-5 | few | TRBV15 | CATGRDRGQGQPQHF | TGTGCCACCGGACGTGACAGGGGGCAGGGTCAGCCCCAGCATTTT
NA | TRBJ2-7 | NA | TRBV7-2 | CASSSTGKTSYEQYF | TGTGCCAGCAGCTCAACAGGGAAAACCTCCTACGAGCAGTACTTC
NA | TRBJ1-3 | NA | TRBV6-1 | CASSEDRFSGNTIYF | TGTGCCAGCAGTGAAGACAGGTTCTCTGGAAACACCATATATTTT